These 28 T cell receptor beta chains originate from one sample sequenced in a study of CD8+ T cells in alopecia areata. Extracted from the samples, RNA was reverse transcribed into cDNA to serve as the sequencing template. TCRdb keeps only in-frame clones here, not all; method: immunoSEQ multiplex PCR. This table holds about 270,000 clones, over 45% found once. Treatment defined: oral pan-JAK inhibitor, 5-10 mg twice daily. The material was CD4+ T cells sorted from blood, obtained around week 54, from a patient treated with tofacitinib. All receptors derive from a human donor with alopecia areata.

CDR3 coding DNA: TGTGCCAGCAGCCCACGTCGTGCGGGGAGCTCCTACGAGCAGTACTTC. Translating it yields CASSPRRAGSSYEQYF. The chain uses TRBV7-2 and TRBJ2-7, with D maybe TRBD2 (6 bases). CDR3 size: 16 residues. The V end was cut by 5 bases, the J end by 0 bases, with 17 bases between. Looked up from germline, CDR1 is SGHTA and CDR2 is FQGNSA.

V is TRBV12-5 and J is TRBJ2-3, with D possibly matching TRBD1 (5 bases). V was cut by 4 bases and J by 1 base, with 15 bases left in between. This CDR3 has 16 residues. In germline, CDR1 is LGHNT, CDR2 FRNRAP. The CDR3 DNA reads as TGTGCTAGTGGTTCGACAGACCTCGCTGGCACAGATACGCAGTATTTT. As protein: CASGSTDLAGTDTQYF.

The chain combines TRBV7-8 with TRBJ2-3; 9 bases fit TRBD2. Germline V gene sequence: CDR1 SGHVS, CDR2 FQNEAQ. CDR3 length equals 14 residues. J lost 11 bases, V lost 5 bases, and 11 bases had no gene match. Here the CDR3 DNA reads TGTGCCAGCAGCGATAGGGTTCGACTAGCGGAGCAGTATTTT. It yields the protein CASSDRVRLAEQYF.

V gene TRBV7-6 combines with J gene TRBJ1-6; 8 bases match TRBD1. This CDR3 has 16 residues. V shed 4 bases, J shed 5 bases, and the junction held 7 bases outside the gene matches. Germline V gene lookup returns CDR1 SGHVS and CDR2 FNYEAQ. The CDR3 sequence is CASSSGRQGNNSPLHF. The DNA of the CDR3 is TGTGCCAGCAGCTCGGGACGACAGGGGAATAATTCACCCCTCCACTTT.

The gene calls are TRBV27 and TRBJ2-5, with D unresolved. Germline CDR1 and CDR2: MNHEY and SMNVEV (reference sequence). V dropped 3 bases and J dropped 5 bases, with 4 bases sitting between them. The CDR3 totals 11 residues. CDR3 amino acids: CASSFAETQYF. CDR3 in DNA: TGTGCCAGCAGTTTCGCGGAGACCCAGTACTTC.

This clone was counted a few times. The V gene is TRBV14, the J gene TRBJ1-2; tentatively, D is TRBD1 (6 bases). The germline CDR1 and CDR2 sequences are SGHDN and FVKESK. V was shortened by 4 bases and J by 5 bases, with 8 bases between the two germline ends. The CDR3 extends over 12 amino acids. The CDR3 DNA sequence: TGTGCCAGCAGCCGTCAGGGGTATGGCTACACCTTC. Amino acids: CASSRQGYGYTF.

V is TRBV4-1 and J is TRBJ2-3, with D possibly TRBD2 on 6 matching bases. Trimming stripped 0 bases from V and 6 bases from J, with 16 bases between. Germline assignment: CDR1 MGHRA and CDR2 YSYEKL. The CDR3 is made up of 16 amino acids. The CDR3 nucleotides read TGCGCCAGCAGCCAAGAATCGGCGGGGCTGGTGGATACGCAGTATTTT. Amino acids: CASSQESAGLVDTQYF.

This clone occurred a few times. The gene calls are TRBV27 and TRBJ2-5, with a weak D call TRBD2 (5 bases). The length of the CDR3 is 14 residues. In germline, CDR1 is MNHEY, CDR2 SMNVEV (reference sequence). Trimming took 8 bases from V and 1 from J, leaving 14 bases between them. The CDR3 is CASRTSVLQETQYF. CDR3 DNA: TGTGCCAGCCGCACTAGTGTCCTCCAAGAGACCCAGTACTTC.

The chain recombines TRBV2 with TRBJ1-2; 9 bases map to TRBD1. From germline, CDR1 is SNHLY and CDR2 FYNNEI. CDR3 size: 14 residues. V trimming: 6 bases; J trimming: 2 bases; junction bases outside the gene matches: 4. The CDR3: CASRGQGANYGYTF. As DNA, the CDR3 is TGTGCCAGCAGGGGACAGGGCGCAAACTATGGCTACACCTTC.

This clone was counted between two and nine times. The chain combines TRBV28 with TRBJ2-7; TRBD1 aligns across 9 bases. CDR3 length: 15 residues. Losses at the gene ends were 7 bases for V and 2 bases for J; bases not matched to a gene: 9. Germline-derived CDR1 and CDR2 are MDHEN and SYDVKM. The CDR3 DNA is TGTGCCAGCAACCAAGGGGGACAGGGTCCCTACGAGCAGTACTTC. Residues: CASNQGGQGPYEQYF.

This chain connects TRBV18 to TRBJ2-7; maybe TRBD1 (6 bases). Germline loops: CDR1 KGHSH, CDR2 LQKENI. Trimming removed 3 bases at V and 0 bases at J, with 12 bases between. CDR3 length equals 15 residues. In nucleotides, the CDR3 is TGTGCCAGCTCACCCGCAGGGGCCAGCTCCTACGAGCAGTACTTC. Its protein is CASSPAGASSYEQYF.

This chain uses TRBV10-3 with TRBJ1-1, with D possibly being TRBD1 (5 bases). The length of the CDR3 is 13 residues. CDR1 and CDR2 (germline): ENHRY, SYGVKD. The V gene lost 5 bases and the J gene lost 5 bases, with 12 bases spanning the gap. CDR3 bases: TGTGCCATCAGTCCGGGACCGCCGACTGAAGCTTTCTTT. Its protein product is CAISPGPPTEAFF.

This clone was seen more than once but under ten times. The chain uses TRBV29-1 and TRBJ2-1; 8 bases align to TRBD2. The V segment lost 6 bases and the J segment 11 bases; nucleotides outside the gene matches: 12. The germline V gene has CDR1 SQVTM and CDR2 ANQGSEA. This CDR3 spans 13 amino acids. CDR3 residues: CSVPGTRVVKQFF. CDR3 DNA: TGCAGCGTCCCCGGGACTAGGGTAGTTAAGCAGTTCTTC.

This chain connects TRBV6-5 to TRBJ2-7; D possibly corresponds to TRBD2 (5 bases). V shed 10 bases and J shed 10 bases, with 23 bases lying between them. The CDR3 is 13 residues long. Germline assignment: CDR1 MNHEY and CDR2 SVGAGI. CDR3 DNA: TGTGCCACCACCGCCCCCGAGGGAAAAGCACAGTACTTC. Its translation: CATTAPEGKAQYF.

This clone has just a few counts. V and J are TRBV29-1 and TRBJ2-1, with a possible D match to TRBD1 (6 bases). The germline V gene has CDR1 SQVTM and CDR2 ANQGSEA. Trimming took 7 bases from V and 4 from J, leaving 14 bases between them. The length of the CDR3 is 13 residues. The CDR3 DNA reads as TGCAGCGATAGGGCGAGGGGGTACAATGAGCAGTTCTTC. It translates to CSDRARGYNEQFF.

The chain recombines TRBV6-5 with TRBJ1-1; 9 bases are a match to TRBD1. The V segment lost 4 bases and the J segment 1 base; nucleotides outside the gene matches: 1. The CDR3 length is 14 residues. Germline loops: CDR1 MNHEY, CDR2 SVGAGI. The CDR3 protein is CASSLDRGNTEAFF. CDR3 coding DNA: TGTGCCAGCAGTTTGGACAGGGGGAACACTGAAGCTTTCTTT.

In this sample, this clone turned up a few times. The chain links TRBV7-2 to TRBJ2-7, with 9 bases lining up with TRBD1. This CDR3 contains 14 residues. V dropped 6 bases and J dropped 3; count of bases not matched to a gene: 6. CDR1 and CDR2 (germline): SGHTA, FQGNSA. CDR3 sequence reads: CASRPGTGFYEQYF. The DNA for the CDR3 is TGTGCCAGCAGACCCGGGACAGGGTTCTACGAGCAGTACTTC. The variable domain in full, completed from reference TRBV7-2 and TRBJ2-7, reads GAGVSQSPSNKVTEKGKDVELRCDPISGHTALYWYRQSLGQGLEFLIYFQGNSAPDKSGLPSDRFSAERTGGSVSTLTIQRTQQEDSAVYLCASRPGTGFYEQYFGPGTRLTVT.

The J gene is TRBJ1-6, the V gene TRBV7-8; TRBD1 matches 7 bases. The CDR3 sequence is 15 residues long. Trimming removed 5 bases from V and 7 bases from J; junction bases left unmatched: 8. The germline V gene encodes CDR1 SGHVS and CDR2 FQNEAQ. The CDR3 sequence: CASSRYRGSNSPLHF. The CDR3, as DNA: TGTGCCAGCAGCCGCTACAGGGGAAGCAATTCACCCCTCCACTTT. Variable domain in full (rest from reference TRBV7-8 and TRBJ1-6): GAGVSQSPRYKVAKRGQDVALRCDPISGHVSLFWYQQALGQGPEFLTYFQNEAQLDKSGLPSDRFFAERPEGSVSTLKIQRTQQEDSAVYLCASSRYRGSNSPLHFGNGTRLTVT.

This clone was found once. The J gene is TRBJ2-5, the V gene TRBV15; no clear D gene. The CDR3 is 13 residues long. CDR1 is LNHNV and CDR2 is YYDKDF in the germline V gene (reference sequence). Between the trimmed V and J ends, which lost 1 base and 0 bases, there was a span of 3 bases. For the CDR3, the DNA is TGTGCCACCAGCAGAGTAGACCAAGAGACCCAGTACTTC. Protein: CATSRVDQETQYF.

In its sample, this clone was seen a few times. The rearrangement joins TRBV25-1 to TRBJ2-3; 7 bases fit TRBD2. CDR3 size: 16 residues. V shed 5 bases and J 1 base; nucleotides not matched to a gene: 9. Germline V lookup: CDR1 MGHDK, CDR2 SYGVNS. Here the CDR3 DNA reads TGTGCCAGCAGTTGGCGAGGACTAGATCGCACAGATACGCAGTATTTT. The encoded protein is CASSWRGLDRTDTQYF. Combining the CDR3 with reference TRBV25-1 and TRBJ2-3 gives the whole variable domain EADIYQTPRYLVIGTGKKITLECSQTMGHDKMYWYQQDPGMELHLIHYSYGVNSTEKGDLSSESTVSRIRTEHFPLTLESARPSHTSQYLCASSWRGLDRTDTQYFGPGTRLTVL.

The V gene is TRBV6-5, the J gene TRBJ2-3; the D is unclear. Germline assignment: CDR1 MNHEY and CDR2 SVGAGI. V gave up 6 bases and J gave up 0 bases, with 10 bases separating them. This CDR3 comprises 14 residues. CDR3 protein: CASRIDDSTDTQYF. DNA of the CDR3: TGTGCCAGCAGAATCGACGACAGCACAGATACGCAGTATTTT.

The rearrangement joins TRBV4-2 to TRBJ2-7; no clear D gene. The germline gives CDR1 LGHNA, CDR2 YNFKEQ. With 3 bases removed from V and 4 bases from J, the gap between germline ends came to 13 bases. The CDR3 is 14 residues long. Here the CDR3 reads CASSQQILGYEQYF. For the CDR3, the DNA is TGTGCCAGCAGCCAGCAAATATTGGGGTACGAGCAGTACTTC.

The V call is TRBV5-1, the J call TRBJ1-1; the match to TRBD1 covers 7 bases. V lost 6 bases and J lost 3; bases outside the gene matches: 8. The CDR3 runs to 14 residues. Germline CDR1 and CDR2: SGHRS and YFSETQ. CDR3 nucleotides: TGCGCCAGCAAATACAGGGGAAAAGACACTGAAGCTTTCTTT. It is translated as CASKYRGKDTEAFF.

The chain employs TRBV7-9 and TRBJ2-1; D unresolved. There are 14 residues in the CDR3. The V end was cut by 1 base, the J end by 3 bases, with 7 bases between. Germline CDR1 and CDR2: SEHNR and FQNEAQ (reference sequence). The CDR3 DNA reads TGTGCCAGCAGCTTAGGGACCGACTACAATGAGCAGTTCTTC. Translating it yields CASSLGTDYNEQFF.

The rearrangement joins TRBV6-5 to TRBJ2-5, with D perhaps TRBD2 (5 bases). Between the trimmed V and J ends, which lost 5 bases and 7 bases, there was a span of 17 bases. CDR3 size: 14 residues. Germline V gene data show CDR1 as MNHEY and CDR2 as SVGAGI. CDR3 amino acids: CASSAPDSLRTQYF. The DNA for the CDR3 is TGTGCCAGCAGTGCCCCGGACTCCCTCAGGACCCAGTACTTC.

Here the CDR3 reads CSVDARGGGNEQFF. The CDR3 DNA is TGCAGCGTTGATGCGCGGGGAGGGGGCAATGAGCAGTTCTTC. The chain links TRBV29-1 to TRBJ2-1; a possible D gene is TRBD2 (7 bases). Trimming stripped 3 bases from V and 6 bases from J, with 15 bases between. This CDR3 comprises 14 residues. Germline V gene data show CDR1 as SQVTM and CDR2 as ANQGSEA.

This chain joins TRBV6-1 and TRBJ2-2; D could derive from TRBD1 or TRBD2 (5 bases each). Trimming stripped 2 bases from V and 7 bases from J, with 14 bases between. The CDR3 length is 15 residues. Germline V CDR1 and CDR2: MNHNS, SASEGT. This CDR3 reads CASSEFEGLNGELFF. CDR3 sequence (DNA): TGTGCCAGCAGTGAATTTGAGGGGCTTAACGGGGAGCTGTTTTTT.

The chain uses TRBV19 and TRBJ2-5; tentative D call: TRBD1 (5 bases). The CDR3 consists of 13 residues. Germline-derived CDR1 and CDR2 are LNHDA and SQIVND (reference sequence). Deletions cut 2 bases from V and 2 bases from J, with 6 bases between. The DNA for the CDR3 is TGTGCCAGTAGTATACAGGGACAAGAGACCCAGTACTTC. This gives the protein CASSIQGQETQYF. The full variable domain, with the rest looked up from reference TRBV19 and TRBJ2-5, is DGGITQSPKYLFRKEGQNVTLSCEQNLNHDAMYWYRQDPGQGLRLIYYSQIVNDFQKGDIAEGYSVSREKKESFPLTVTSAQKNPTAFYLCASSIQGQETQYFGPGTRLLVL.